The T cell receptor beta chain described here comes from a study of T cell responses to AZD1222 COVID-19 vaccine. Regarding the study as a whole: AZD1222 recipients seropositive at baseline numbered only six or seven. Recipients of two AZD1222 doses showed rising Spike-specific TCR breadth and depth. In the spike-specific TCR repertoire, nearly half reportedly target unmutated variant regions.

Profiled with immunoSEQ multiplex PCR; TCRdb holds only in-frame clones, not every one. Of about 140,000 clones listed, around 92% are singletons. Pooling was applied to second doses at about 4 or about 12 weeks. V lost 4 bases and J 0 bases, leaving 17 bases between the germline ends. Germline CDR1 and CDR2: SGHRS and YFSETQ. CDR3 size: 16 residues. In its sample, this clone was seen a few times. What it recognizes is unknown. This TCR derives from an adult who received the AZD1222 COVID-19 vaccine. Sequencing was performed on peripheral blood, taken 28 days after the second AZD1222 dose. The rearrangement joins TRBV5-1 to TRBJ2-7, with TRBD2 as a possible D gene (6 bases). The CDR3 DNA reads as TGCGCCAGCAGCCATCACCGGGACGGGGGCTCCTACGAGCAGTACTTC. Encoded protein: CASSHHRDGGSYEQYF.